This entry is about one TCR beta chain. The data were taken from a study of cytomegalovirus exposure and HLA in healthy donors. Generated by immunoSEQ multiplex PCR, the TCRdb table keeps only in-frame clones and is missing some. This sample has 150,000 to 200,000 clones; roughly 90% occur once, and the top ten carry 4.2%. With V trimmed by 1 base and J by 3 bases, 2 bases remained unmatched. Per germline, CDR1 SGDLS and CDR2 YYNGEE. This CDR3 has 14 residues. Sequenced material: PBMCs. This TCR was sampled from a young man in good health and CMV-seropositive. The chain has TRBV9 and TRBJ2-3, with TRBD1 matching 7 bases. CDR3 nucleotide sequence: TGTGCCAGCAGCGTAAAGGGGGCGACAGATACGCAGTATTTT. Translated: CASSVKGATDTQYF.